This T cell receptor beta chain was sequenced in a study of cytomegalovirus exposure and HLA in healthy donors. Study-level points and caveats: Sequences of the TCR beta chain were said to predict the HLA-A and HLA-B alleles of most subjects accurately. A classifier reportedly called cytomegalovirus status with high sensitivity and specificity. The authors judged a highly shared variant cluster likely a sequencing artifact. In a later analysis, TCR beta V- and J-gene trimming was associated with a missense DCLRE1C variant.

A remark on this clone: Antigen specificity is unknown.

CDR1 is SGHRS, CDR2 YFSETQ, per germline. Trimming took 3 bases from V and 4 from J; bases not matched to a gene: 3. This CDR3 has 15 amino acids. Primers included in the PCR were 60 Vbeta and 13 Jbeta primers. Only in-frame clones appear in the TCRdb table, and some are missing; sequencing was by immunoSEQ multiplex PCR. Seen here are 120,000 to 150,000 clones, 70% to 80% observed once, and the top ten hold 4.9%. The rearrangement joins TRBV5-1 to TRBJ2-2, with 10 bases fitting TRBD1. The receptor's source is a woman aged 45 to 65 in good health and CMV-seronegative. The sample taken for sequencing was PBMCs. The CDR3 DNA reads TGCGCCAGCAGCTCCGGGACAGGGGTCACCGGGGAGCTGTTTTTT. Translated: CASSSGTGVTGELFF.